The 14 T cell receptor beta chains listed next were all sequenced from one sample in a study of blood T cells in healthy people across ages (dated by TCRdb to 2015 to 2017). Receptor amplification or capture employed 5' RACE. The reads were generated on an Illumina HiSeq 2500. A second PCR of roughly 7 to 12 cycles was run with a J-beta primer mix and a sample-barcoded 5' primer. The public sequencing data were trimmed at Q25 with fastp and processed into clonotypes with MiXCR by TCRdb, which kept only in-frame beta chains. Rows merge per CDR3 protein into single entries with the most common DNA and genes. The sample table lists 1,500,000 or so distinct CDR3 sequences, 35% to 45% of them with a count of one. Of the sample, under 5% is held by the ten largest clones. The sample comprised blood. The source is a woman under 30 in good health.

In this sample, this clonotype turned up a few times. The rearrangement links TRBV5-1 to TRBJ2-1; TRBD1 matches at 7 bases. Germline CDR1 is SGHRS and CDR2 is YFSETQ. V trimming: 0 bases; J trimming: 10 bases; junction bases outside the gene matches: 10. CDR3 length equals 15 residues. This CDR3 is CASSLGGQPAQEQFF. CDR3 bases: TGCGCCAGCAGCTTGGGGGGACAGCCCGCCCAAGAGCAGTTCTTC.

This clonotype appeared a few times. The chain links TRBV7-6 to TRBJ2-7; D remains ambiguous. Germline CDR1 and CDR2: SGHVS and FNYEAQ. There are 15 residues in the CDR3. V lost 4 bases, J lost 5 bases, and 18 bases lay in between. CDR3 in DNA: TGTGCCAGCAGCTCAGAAGCCGACGATCTGCACGAGCAGTACTTC. Translated: CASSSEADDLHEQYF.

The CDR3: CSARAGFGWTQYF. As DNA, the CDR3 is TGCAGCGCCAGAGCGGGATTCGGGTGGACGCAGTATTTT. The chain has TRBV20-1 and TRBJ2-3; 7 bases line up with TRBD2. The CDR3 runs 13 residues. Germline V CDR1 and CDR2: DFQATT, SNEGSKA (reference sequence).

The rearrangement uses TRBV9 and TRBJ2-1, with 13 bases identical to TRBD2. The DNA end lines up better with TRBJ2-7; the J call may be wrong. The germline V gene encodes CDR1 SGDLS and CDR2 YYNGEE. The CDR3 is 16 amino acids. CDR3 in amino acids: CASSLPGTSGNNEQYF. Written as DNA, the CDR3 is TGTGCCAGCAGCCTCCCCGGGACTAGCGGGAACAATGAGCAGTACTTC.

The V and J genes are TRBV20-1 and TRBJ2-3; D gene ambiguous. V lost 3 bases and J lost 6, with 10 bases in between. CDR3 length: 12 residues. The germline gives CDR1 DFQATT, CDR2 SNEGSKA (reference sequence). The CDR3 bases are TGCAGTGCTAGTACGAGCGAGGATACGCAGTATTTT. It encodes CSASTSEDTQYF.

The V gene is TRBV20-1, the J gene TRBJ2-3; the match to TRBD2 covers 9 bases. The CDR3 runs 15 residues. With V trimmed by 3 bases and J by 2 bases, 6 bases remained unmatched. Looked up from germline, CDR1 is DFQATT and CDR2 is SNEGSKA (reference sequence). The CDR3 DNA reads TGCAGTGCTAGTGCTCGCGGGGGGGTCACAGATACGCAGTATTTT. This codes for CSASARGGVTDTQYF.

Many counts were recorded for this clonotype. This CDR3 is CASSLGGDGYEQYF. The CDR3 bases are TGTGCCAGCAGTTTGGGAGGGGATGGGTACGAGCAGTACTTC. This rearrangement joins TRBV12-3 or TRBV12-4 to TRBJ2-7; 7 bases are shared with TRBD2. The CDR3 covers 14 residues. J gave up 4 bases and V 3 bases, and 6 bases lay outside the gene matches.

This chain connects TRBV6-1 to TRBJ1-5; 8 positions agree with TRBD1. Germline CDR1 MNHNS, CDR2 SASEGT. V trimming: 6 bases; J trimming: 4 bases; junction bases outside the gene matches: 8. This CDR3 spans 15 amino acids. The CDR3 DNA is TGTGCCAGCAGGGACAGGGCCAAAGGGAATCAGCCCCAGCATTTT. Its translation is CASRDRAKGNQPQHF.

This chain connects TRBV6-2 or TRBV6-3 to TRBJ2-5; 12 bases agree with TRBD2. V lost 4 bases, J lost 11 bases, and 17 bases stayed unmatched. The germline gives CDR1 MNHEY, CDR2 SVGEGT. There are 17 residues in the CDR3. As DNA, the CDR3 is TGTGCCAGCAGTTTCGGACTAGCGGGACTAAACTACAATGAGCAGTACTTC. This codes for CASSFGLAGLNYNEQYF.

V usage is TRBV14 and J usage is TRBJ2-1, with TRBD2 matching 8 bases. CDR1 and CDR2 from the germline V gene are SGHDN and FVKESK. V lost 0 bases, J lost 1 base, and 8 bases stayed unmatched. The CDR3 contains 18 residues. As DNA, the CDR3 is TGTGCCAGCAGCCAAGATGGGAGGACTAGCCTTTCCTACAATGAGCAGTTCTTC. It encodes CASSQDGRTSLSYNEQFF.

The V and J genes are TRBV11-2 and TRBJ2-7, with unresolved D. The ends were cut back, 5 bases at V and 2 bases at J, with 13 bases in the middle. Germline-derived CDR1 and CDR2 are SGHAT and FQNNGV. The CDR3 runs 14 residues. The chain's CDR3 is CASSVATSPYEQYF. CDR3 nucleotide sequence: TGTGCCAGCAGCGTAGCCACAAGTCCCTACGAGCAGTACTTC.

The rearrangement joins TRBV7-8 to TRBJ1-2; perhaps TRBD1 as D (6 bases). From germline, CDR1 is SGHVS and CDR2 FQNEAQ. Between the trimmed V and J ends, which lost 1 base and 4 bases, there was a span of 13 bases. CDR3 length: 15 amino acids. The CDR3 DNA sequence: TGTGCCAGCAGCTTAGTAGGGGGGACCAGCTATGGCTACACCTTC. Translation: CASSLVGGTSYGYTF.

The chain recombines TRBV5-1 with TRBJ2-1; 7 nucleotides align to TRBD2. The CDR3 sequence is 16 residues long. The junction had 9 bases not matched to a gene; V was cut back by 0 bases and J by 6 bases. From germline, CDR1 is SGHRS and CDR2 YFSETQ. The CDR3 coding sequence is TGCGCCAGCAGCTTGGCGGGGGGAAACACCCTCAATGAGCAGTTCTTC. Amino acid sequence: CASSLAGGNTLNEQFF.

This clonotype was seen a few times. This sequence joins TRBV7-8 and TRBJ2-7; 9 positions agree with TRBD2. The CDR3 runs 16 residues. After removal of 1 base from V and 0 bases from J, the junction contained 4 bases not matched to a gene. From germline, CDR1 is SGHVS and CDR2 FQNEAQ. CDR3 bases: TGTGCCAGCAGCTTAGTCGCGGGAGGGCCCTCCTACGAGCAGTACTTC. It is translated as CASSLVAGGPSYEQYF.